The clone carrying this T cell receptor (beta chain) has a handful of counts. Its antigen is currently unknown. These data originate in a study of STAT5B mutations in CD4+ large granular lymphocyte leukemia. Across the study: The CDR3 'QG' motif was associated with a particular HLA allele among healthy donors.

The study, taken as a whole, reports: 25% of private leukemic clonotypes occurred rarely in other patients' non-leukemic repertoires. 8/27 top patient clones versus 2/35 control clones were TRBV06-family. Patient CD4-sorted repertoires looked more clonal than healthy CD4+ repertoires, even without putative leukemic clones.

Per germline, CDR1 MNHEY and CDR2 SMNVEV (reference sequence). V gave up 5 bases and J gave up 6 bases; unmatched junction bases: 7. This CDR3 has 14 residues. The assay was immunoSEQ multiplex PCR, and TCRdb's table has in-frame clones only and misses some. The sample holds some 35,000 clones; approximately 88% are singletons and the top ten take approximately 0.97%. This TCR derives from a human donor in good health. Sequenced sample: CD4+ T cells from blood buffy coats. This rearrangement joins TRBV27 to TRBJ1-5; 7 bases align to TRBD1. The CDR3 nucleotides read TGTGCCAGCAGTAGAACAGGGGTGGGTCAGCCCCAGCATTTT. Protein: CASSRTGVGQPQHF.